This is a list of T cell receptor beta chains from one sample in a study of blood T cell repertoires in COVID-19. Using immunoSEQ multiplex PCR, the repertoire was profiled, and TCRdb retains in-frame clones only, with some absent. In the table there are tens of thousands of clones, around 85% of which are singletons. Material for sequencing was peripheral blood. These receptors all stem from a woman older than 75 with acute or convalescent COVID-19. Both conserved end residues are part of each CDR3. The D gene is left open where the match is weak. Where a row states a size, it is once, few, many or the class of an expanded clone; other rows omit it.

V,size,D,J,DNA,CDR3
TRBV2,medium-sized,TRBD2,TRBJ2-7,TGTGCCAGCTGTGGGGGGGAACGGGTGGGCTCCTACGAGCAGTACTTC,CASCGGERVGSYEQYF
TRBV20-1,once,NA,TRBJ2-7,TGCAGTGCTAGTGAAATTCGGTACGAGCAGTACTTC,CSASEIRYEQYF
TRBV10-2,NA,NA,TRBJ2-4,TGCGCCAGCATCTCAGGGCAGTATCTACCACTAGCCAAAAACATTCAGTACTTC,CASISGQYLPLAKNIQYF
TRBV6-5,few,NA,TRBJ1-6,TGTGCCAGCAGTTCAGGAACGACCGGGGTTAGATCACCCCTCCACTTT,CASSSGTTGVRSPLHF
TRBV28,NA,TRBD1,TRBJ1-3,TGTGCCAGCAGTCCTCGGCGGTACAGGGGAGGAGACACCATATATTTT,CASSPRRYRGGDTIYF
TRBV5-1,NA,TRBD1,TRBJ2-7,TGCGCCAGCAGCTTTCTACAGGGGGCGGGCGAGCAGTACTTC,CASSFLQGAGEQYF
TRBV5-6,few,TRBD2,TRBJ2-2,TGTGCCAGCAGCTCCGGGACTAGATATGCGGAGCTGTTTTTT,CASSSGTRYAELFF
TRBV10-3,NA,TRBD2,TRBJ2-1,TGTGCCATCAGTGTCGCTAGCGGGAGTGTCACCTACAATGAGCAGTTCTTC,CAISVASGSVTYNEQFF
TRBV11-3,NA,NA,TRBJ2-1,TGTGCCAGCAGCTTAGATCGTGAGCAGTTCTTC,CASSLDREQFF
TRBV10-3,NA,NA,TRBJ2-5,TGTGCCATCAGTGTTGGCAGACAAAAAGAGACCCAGTACTTC,CAISVGRQKETQYF
TRBV19,NA,TRBD2,TRBJ2-7,TGTGCCAGTAGAAAGACCTCTAGCGGGAGTGTCTACGAGCAGTACTTC,CASRKTSSGSVYEQYF
TRBV3-1/TRBV3-2,NA,NA,TRBJ1-4,TGTGCCAGCAGCCAAGATCTGGGTCTGGGAGGTGAAAAACTGTTTTTT,CASSQDLGLGGEKLFF
TRBV14,NA,NA,TRBJ2-4,TGTGCCAGCAGCCCTCGGTATATTCAGTACTTC,CASSPRYIQYF
TRBV19,NA,TRBD1,TRBJ2-5,TGTGCCAGAATGACAGGGGCAGAGACCCAGTACTTC,CARMTGAETQYF